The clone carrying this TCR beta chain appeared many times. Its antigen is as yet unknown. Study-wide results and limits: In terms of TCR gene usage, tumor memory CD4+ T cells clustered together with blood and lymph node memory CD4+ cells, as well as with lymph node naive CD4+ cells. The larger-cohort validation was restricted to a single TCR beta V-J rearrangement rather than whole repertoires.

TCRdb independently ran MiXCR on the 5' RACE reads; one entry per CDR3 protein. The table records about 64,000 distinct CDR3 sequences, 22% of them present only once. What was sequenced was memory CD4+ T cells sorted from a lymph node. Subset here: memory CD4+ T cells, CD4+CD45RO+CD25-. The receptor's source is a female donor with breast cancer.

Here the CDR3 reads CSVEVWGQPQHF. The DNA for the CDR3 is TGCAGCGTTGAAGTTTGGGGGCAGCCCCAGCATTTT. The chain is built from TRBV29-1 and TRBJ1-5; TRBD1 is a possible D gene (5 bases). Germline V gene lookup returns CDR1 SQVTM and CDR2 ANQGSEA. The CDR3 loop spans 12 amino acids. The V end lost 1 base, the J end lost 7 bases, and 8 bases lay between the germline ends.